This T cell receptor beta chain was recovered during a study of blood T cell repertoires in COVID-19. Whole-study context: Collection of acute and convalescent COVID-19 samples took place in the United States, Italy and Spain. T cells, B-cell-depleted T cells, or PBMCs supplied cDNA or gDNA.

The authors' processing: Nucleated cell counts were estimated from reference gene primer amplification. The protocol was immunoSEQ multiplex PCR, while the TCRdb copy is restricted to in-frame clones and leaves out a portion. V and J calls and clone size come straight from that table; D and trimming were deduced from the DNA. The sample holds about 270,000 clones, roughly nine tenths seen once. V dropped 0 bases and J dropped 1; count of bases not matched to a gene: 3. The CDR3 has 17 amino acids. Looked up from germline, CDR1 is SGHRS and CDR2 is YFSETQ. The rearrangement uses TRBV5-1 and TRBJ2-2, with 10 bases matching TRBD2. The sequence was collected from a man aged 35-49 years with active or convalescent COVID-19. Source material: peripheral blood. DNA for the CDR3: TGCGCCAGCAGCTTGGCCAGACTAGCGGGGAACACCGGGGAGCTGTTTTTT. Translation gives CASSLARLAGNTGELFF.